These 5 T cell receptor beta chains came from one sample sequenced in a study of STAT5B mutations in CD4+ large granular lymphocyte leukemia (dated by TCRdb to between 2021 and 2023). Preparation of the library involved the immunoSEQ multiplex PCR assay. TCRdb took over this immuneACCESS table, retaining in-frame rearrangements with V and J assigned. Such tables are incomplete; in checked studies, under half of the missing clones stem from an unresolved V gene, and the remainder is unexplained. The sample yields just under 35,000 clones; around 67% were counted once. Of the sample, 1.5% to 2% is held by the ten largest clones. Input material: CD4+ T cells from blood buffy coats. These receptors came from a human donor in good health.

This rearrangement joins TRBV2 to TRBJ1-5, with D tentatively TRBD1 (5 bases). The CDR3 length is 14 residues. Germline values: CDR1 SNHLY, CDR2 FYNNEI. The ends were cut back, 3 bases at V and 0 bases at J, with 6 bases in the middle. The CDR3 bases are TGTGCCAGCAGTGACGGGGCTAGCAATCAGCCCCAGCATTTT. This translates into CASSDGASNQPQHF. Full variable domain (rest looked up from reference TRBV2 and TRBJ1-5): EPEVTQTPSHQVTQMGQEVILRCVPISNHLYFYWYRQILGQKVEFLVSFYNNEISEKSEIFDDQFSVERPDGSNFTLKIRSTKLEDSAMYFCASSDGASNQPQHFGDGTRLSIL.

This sequence joins TRBV10-2 and TRBJ1-4; 8 nucleotides agree with TRBD1. Germline trimming cut 11 bases from V and 4 bases from J; bases unmatched to any gene: 6. The CDR3 extends over 13 amino acids. Per the germline V gene, CDR1 is WSHSY and CDR2 is SAAADI. Written as DNA, the CDR3 is TGCGCCGTCCGGGACAGGCTTAATGAAAAACTGTTTTTT. Translating gives CAVRDRLNEKLFF.

The V gene is TRBV29-1, the J gene TRBJ1-2; D gene ambiguous. Germline V gene data show CDR1 as SQVTM and CDR2 as ANQGSEA. The CDR3 is 15 residues long. Trimming took 2 bases from V and 1 from J, leaving 14 bases between them. CDR3 in DNA: TGCAGCGTTGAATCTGGATCAAATCTTAACTATGGCTACACCTTC. Amino acids: CSVESGSNLNYGYTF.

This clone appeared a single time. CDR3 region: CASSRSGGYTF. The CDR3 region has the DNA TGTGCCAGCAGCCGAAGTGGGGGCTACACCTTC. The chain recombines TRBV7-2 with TRBJ1-2; no clear D. The germline V gene encodes CDR1 SGHTA and CDR2 FQGNSA. There are 11 residues in the CDR3. V was pared by 5 bases and J by 8 bases, with 9 bases between.

The V call is TRBV11-3, the J call TRBJ1-1, with a possible D match to TRBD1 (5 bases). In germline, CDR1 is SGHNT, CDR2 YENEEA. Trimming shortened V by 1 base and J by 11 bases, and 14 bases separated the two germline ends. The CDR3 sequence is 13 residues long. The CDR3 here is CASSLGQSTHAFF. Here the CDR3 DNA reads TGTGCCAGCAGCTTAGGACAGTCTACCCATGCTTTCTTT.